This T cell receptor beta chain is from a study of T-cell memory formation after mild COVID-19. The study's findings and limits: For second-wave clones that peaked at day 37, SARS-CoV-2 specificity went unverified.

This clonotype has only a few counts. Its cognate antigen is unknown. Via MiXCR, TCRdb re-called the 5' RACE reads, giving one row per CDR3 protein. The sample lists some 450,000 distinct CDR3 sequences, more than 15% seen once, with approximately 21% in the top ten. The sequence came from a young man who had mild COVID-19 (a few samples of this study predate the infection). Cell type and time point are not known. The sequenced sample consisted of PBMCs or a T cell subset sorted from them (not recorded which).

The CDR3 DNA sequence: TGCAGAATACAGAAGGGAGGACCAGATACGCAGTATTTT. The encoded protein is CRIQKGGPDTQYF. The rearrangement uses TRBV20-1 and TRBJ2-3; TRBD2 might be the D (6 bases). The CDR3 totals 13 residues. CDR1 is DFQATT and CDR2 is SNEGSKA in the germline V gene (reference sequence).